This TCR beta chain was identified during a study of graft-versus-host responses after intestinal transplantation. General observations from the study: GvH clones were identified in recipient marrow, with some first appearing in ileum or blood.

Concerning this clone itself: The antigen remains undetermined.

CDR3 size: 13 residues. Germline values: CDR1 SNHLY, CDR2 FYNNEI. Between the trimmed V and J ends, which lost 7 bases and 11 bases, there was a span of 15 bases. Repertoires were generated with immunoSEQ multiplex PCR, while TCRdb's copy carries only in-frame clones and drops some. This sample has some 70,000 clones, with roughly 92% found just once. The chain uses TRBV2 and TRBJ1-6, with D unclear. The sample here was bone marrow, taken 734 days after intestinal transplantation. The receptor was isolated from a human patient who received an intestinal transplant, so some T cells may come from the graft donor. CDR3 DNA: TGTGCCAGCACGTCGGACCCTCGGGCACCCCTCCACTTT. Protein: CASTSDPRAPLHF.